This TCR beta chain was retrieved from a study of T cell responses to AZD1222 COVID-19 vaccine. Study observations and caveats: At study baseline, merely about 6 AZD1222 recipients were seropositive.

A remark on this clone: Its antigen is currently unknown.

Repertoires were generated with immunoSEQ multiplex PCR, while TCRdb's copy carries only in-frame clones and drops some. The data hold 90,000 to 100,000 clones, with around 89% observed a single time. V was shortened by 4 bases and J by 1 base, with 10 bases between the two germline ends. The CDR3 is made up of 14 amino acids. Germline values: CDR1 SGHAT, CDR2 FQNNGV. The chain couples TRBV11-2 to TRBJ1-1, with TRBD1 as a possible D gene (5 bases). The source material was peripheral blood, sampled on day 0 of AZD1222 vaccination. This sequence originates from an adult in good health. In DNA, the CDR3 is TGTGCCAGCAGCTGGTACGGGGGGAACACTGAAGCTTTCTTT. Its protein is CASSWYGGNTEAFF.